Here is one T cell receptor beta chain with its context. Its antigen is as yet unknown. After removal of 4 bases from V and 9 bases from J, the junction contained 9 bases not matched to a gene. Germline values: CDR1 SGHTA, CDR2 FQGNSA. The CDR3 is 15 residues long. The sample belongs to a study of T-cell reconstitution after alpha-beta-depleted transplantation in children. Study-wide results and caveats: Roughly two months post-transplant, alpha-beta T cells reportedly originated from several hundred graft clones that had expanded.

Unique molecular identifiers tagged the TCRbeta library. TCRdb used MiXCR to reprocess the PCR reads, holding one entry per CDR3 protein. The data hold some 600,000 distinct CDR3 sequences, with about an eighth observed a single time. This TCR came from a male patient under 18 who had a stem cell transplant for acute myeloid leukemia, so the T cells may come from the graft donor. The chain is built from TRBV7-2 and TRBJ2-1, with 10 bases fitting TRBD2. The starting material was PBMCs, mostly from graft donor cells, obtained 360 days after TCRalphabeta/CD19-depleted stem cell transplant. CDR3 region: CASSYSGRAWGEQFF. CDR3 DNA sequence: TGTGCCAGCAGCTACAGCGGGAGGGCCTGGGGTGAGCAGTTCTTC.